This T cell receptor beta chain was recorded in a study of CXCR3-negative and CXCR3-positive naive CD8 T cells. On the study more broadly: Total TRB output reached about 150 million reads, about 1.5 +/- 0.3 million per library. Study-wide points: Comparison of naive cells showed more hydrophobic TRB CDR3s in CXCR3-positive than in CXCR3-negative naive cells. Similar levels of surface CD5 were seen between naive subsets; TCR strength was inferred from TRB CDR3 properties. Both naive subsets, CXCR3-negative and CXCR3-positive, displayed similar TRBV-TRBJ usage, unlike memory cells.

As for this clonotype: As yet, its antigen is unknown.

Germline loops: CDR1 SEHNR, CDR2 FQNEAQ (reference sequence). CDR3 length: 19 residues. A CD45RO-CCR7+CD27+CD95- profile was what naive CD8+ T cells displayed. The libraries of TRB cDNA were constructed through 5' RACE using UMI labels. Using the 5' RACE reads, TCRdb records one entry per CDR3 protein without DNA. This table holds 100,000 or so distinct CDR3 sequences. This chain uses TRBV7-9 with TRBJ2-5; TCRdb's D call of TRBD2 is untestable without DNA. Material: naive CXCR3+ CD8+ T cells from blood. Documented subset: CD45RO-CCR7+CD27+CD95- naive CD8+ T cells expressing CXCR3 (TNR3+). This receptor was taken from a human donor in good health. Some clones in this sample may be carry-over from other donors' samples. The CDR3 spells CASSSPRSGSGGAQETQYF.